The entry below gives a single T cell receptor (beta chain) sequence along with its context. Its antigen remains unidentified. PCR was performed using 60 Vbeta and 13 Jbeta primers. Per the authors' pipeline: Unique TCR beta chains totaled about 73 million in a later count, with roughly 10 million of them shared. Libraries were prepared by immunoSEQ multiplex PCR; TCRdb keeps only in-frame clonotypes and omits some of them. V, J and clone size were drawn from that table, and D and trimming were deduced from the DNA. The data show approximately 140,000 clones, 70% to 80% seen once. The data were taken from a study of cytomegalovirus exposure and HLA in healthy donors. General study results and limits: Later genetic work tied a missense DCLRE1C variant to beta-chain V and J trimming.

With V trimmed by 9 bases and J by 2 bases, 7 bases remained unmatched. The CDR3 is 14 residues long. Germline V gene data show CDR1 as SNHLY and CDR2 as FYNNEI. The chain is built from TRBV2 and TRBJ2-7, with 10 positions matching TRBD1. The origin of this receptor is an older woman in good health and CMV-seronegative. Sequencing was performed on PBMCs. The CDR3 reads CASLGQGGTYEQYF. CDR3 DNA sequence: TGTGCCAGTTTAGGACAGGGGGGGACCTACGAGCAGTACTTC.